These 26 T cell receptor beta chains were sequenced from one sample in a study of cytomegalovirus exposure and HLA in healthy donors. PCR involved 60 Vbeta and 13 Jbeta primers. Here immunoSEQ multiplex PCR was the method, and the copy in TCRdb shows in-frame clones only, minus some. The sample carries fewer than 150,000 clones, around 80% recorded once. The source material was PBMCs. The receptors were sampled from a man younger than 40 in good health.

The chain recombines TRBV30 with TRBJ1-1, with 7 bases matching TRBD1. V was pared by 2 bases and J by 8 bases, with 5 bases of the junction left unmatched. Germline CDR1 is GTSNPN and CDR2 is SVGIG (reference sequence). The CDR3 sequence is 12 residues long. This CDR3 reads CAWSSGTAEAFF. The CDR3 nucleotides are TGTGCCTGGAGTTCCGGGACAGCAGAAGCTTTCTTT.

This clone was found once. The chain recombines TRBV9 with TRBJ1-2; a weak D match, TRBD1 (6 bases). Trimming cost V 0 bases and J 5 bases, with 14 bases left between them. Looked up from germline, CDR1 is SGDLS and CDR2 is YYNGEE. The CDR3 is 15 residues long. The DNA of the CDR3 is TGTGCCAGCAGCGTAGGGGAGGGGGAGGCTTATGGCTACACCTTC. This codes for CASSVGEGEAYGYTF.

The V and J genes are TRBV27 and TRBJ2-1; 7 bases match TRBD1. CDR3 length: 15 residues. In germline, CDR1 is MNHEY, CDR2 SMNVEV (reference sequence). Trimming at V came to 5 bases and at J to 7 bases, leaving 11 bases not matched to a gene. The CDR3 protein is CASSAYRGYLNEQFF. CDR3 in DNA: TGTGCCAGCAGTGCATACAGGGGTTACTTGAATGAGCAGTTCTTC.

This clone was seen a handful of times. The CDR3 region is CASSLDGGLFF. In DNA, the CDR3 is TGTGCCAGCAGCTTGGACGGGGGACTGTTTTTT. The V call is TRBV5-8, the J call TRBJ1-4; the D gene is possibly TRBD1 (5 bases). The V and J ends lost 0 bases and 13 bases respectively, with 7 bases between them. Germline V gene sequence: CDR1 SGHTS, CDR2 YDEGEE. The CDR3 contains 11 residues.

In regard to this clone: Compared with germline, one end of the junction differs, possibly owing to a read error. The V and J genes are TRBV19 and TRBJ1-5; 7 nucleotides align to TRBD1. This CDR3 contains 11 residues. Germline-derived CDR1 and CDR2 are LNHDA and SQIVND (reference sequence). The CDR3 bases are TGTGCCAGTAGTACCGGGACAGCAGCGTATTTT. Encoded protein: CASSTGTAAYF. The full variable domain, rest sourced from reference TRBV19 and TRBJ1-5, is DGGITQSPKYLFRKEGQNVTLSCEQNLNHDAMYWYRQDPGQGLRLIYYSQIVNDFQKGDIAEGYSVSREKKESFPLTVTSAQKNPTAFYLCASSTGTAAYFGDGTRLSIL.

V is TRBV27 and J is TRBJ2-7; TRBD1 matches at 7 bases. Looked up from germline, CDR1 is MNHEY and CDR2 is SMNVEV (reference sequence). The V gene end was trimmed by 2 bases and the J gene end by 0 bases; junction bases not matched to a gene: 7. This CDR3 comprises 16 residues. This CDR3 is CASSLTGVSPSYEQYF. The CDR3 DNA reads as TGTGCCAGCAGTTTAACAGGGGTATCCCCCTCCTACGAGCAGTACTTC.

This clone was seen just once. The chain is built from TRBV27 and TRBJ2-2; 11 positions match TRBD2. The junction had 4 bases not matched to a gene; V was cut back by 4 bases and J by 0 bases. Germline V gene data show CDR1 as MNHEY and CDR2 as SMNVEV (reference sequence). CDR3 length: 17 amino acids. CDR3 sequence reads: CASSSSGRRSNTGELFF. Written as DNA, the CDR3 is TGTGCCAGCAGTTCTAGCGGGAGGAGGTCGAACACCGGGGAGCTGTTTTTT.

In this sample, this clone turned up once. The V call is TRBV6-6, the J call TRBJ2-2, with D uncertain. The V gene lost 6 bases and the J gene lost 7 bases, with 12 bases spanning the gap. The CDR3 covers 13 residues. Germline CDR1 is MNHNY and CDR2 is SVGAGI (reference sequence). This CDR3 reads CASSPQPGGELFF. For the CDR3, the DNA is TGTGCCAGCAGCCCTCAGCCGGGCGGGGAGCTGTTTTTT.

This sequence joins TRBV6-5 and TRBJ1-1; 8 positions agree with TRBD1. Germline CDR1 MNHEY, CDR2 SVGAGI. The CDR3 length is 15 residues. The V gene end was trimmed by 5 bases and the J gene end by 6 bases; junction bases not matched to a gene: 11. CDR3 in amino acids: CASSTPGQGWAEAFF. Here the CDR3 DNA reads TGTGCCAGCAGTACTCCTGGACAGGGATGGGCTGAAGCTTTCTTT.

The chain carries TRBV18 and TRBJ1-5; tentatively, D is TRBD1 (5 bases). Germline V gene data show CDR1 as KGHSH and CDR2 as LQKENI. The CDR3 is 13 residues long. V shed 6 bases and J shed 4 bases, with 10 bases lying between them. CDR3: CASSPGDNQPQHF. The CDR3 DNA sequence: TGTGCCAGCTCGCCGGGGGATAATCAGCCCCAGCATTTT.

The chain is built from TRBV28 and TRBJ2-1; TRBD2 matches at 11 bases. Trimming removed 3 bases from V and 9 bases from J; junction bases left unmatched: 19. The germline gives CDR1 MDHEN, CDR2 SYDVKM. This CDR3 has 19 residues. CDR3 residues: CASSFPILTLAGGPIEQFF. In DNA, the CDR3 is TGTGCCAGCAGTTTCCCCATTCTGACGTTAGCGGGAGGGCCCATTGAGCAGTTCTTC.

The chain combines TRBV10-3 with TRBJ1-1, with D possibly being TRBD1 (5 bases). The CDR3 contains 16 residues. V dropped 0 bases and J dropped 6 bases, with 17 bases sitting between them. Germline CDR1 and CDR2: ENHRY and SYGVKD. Here the CDR3 reads CAISESVQGLTPEAFF. The CDR3 region has the DNA TGTGCCATCAGTGAGTCGGTCCAGGGTCTTACCCCTGAAGCTTTCTTT.

V gene TRBV5-1 combines with J gene TRBJ1-2; a weak D match, TRBD1 (6 bases). Germline V CDR1 and CDR2: SGHRS, YFSETQ. The length of the CDR3 is 12 residues. Between the trimmed V and J ends, which lost 0 bases and 8 bases, there was a span of 8 bases. The CDR3 protein is CASSLDRVGYTF. CDR3 nucleotide sequence: TGCGCCAGCAGCTTGGACAGGGTCGGCTACACCTTC.

The rearrangement uses TRBV11-3 and TRBJ2-5; D is uncertain. Germline CDR1 SGHNT, CDR2 YENEEA. V lost 7 bases and J 5 bases, leaving 14 bases between the germline ends. This CDR3 region has 13 residues. CDR3 region: CASNPTSSETQYF. The CDR3, as DNA: TGTGCCAGCAACCCAACTTCGTCGGAGACCCAGTACTTC.

The rearrangement joins TRBV11-2 to TRBJ1-4; 7 bases map to TRBD1. The germline gives CDR1 SGHAT, CDR2 FQNNGV. The CDR3 loop spans 15 amino acids. V lost 5 bases to trimming and J lost 4 bases; unmatched junction nucleotides: 7. The chain's CDR3 is CASSRSGQYNEKLFF. The CDR3 nucleotides read TGTGCCAGCAGCAGATCGGGACAGTATAATGAAAAACTGTTTTTT.

This clone appeared a single time. The chain has TRBV6-5 and TRBJ2-7, with D maybe TRBD2 (5 bases). This CDR3 has 12 residues. Germline V gene lookup returns CDR1 MNHEY and CDR2 SVGAGI. V was clipped by 7 bases and J by 7 bases, with 14 bases between them. The DNA for the CDR3 is TGTGCCAGCACCGACCCGACGGGGGAGCAGTACTTC. It yields the protein CASTDPTGEQYF.

The chain recombines TRBV10-1 with TRBJ2-7, with D tentatively TRBD2 (5 bases). V lost 5 bases and J lost 0, with 11 bases in between. This CDR3 comprises 14 residues. Germline values: CDR1 WNHNN, CDR2 SYGVQD (reference sequence). CDR3 amino acids: CASSSGATSYEQYF. In DNA, the CDR3 is TGCGCCAGCAGTAGCGGAGCTACCTCCTACGAGCAGTACTTC.

The chain recombines TRBV6-6 with TRBJ1-5; tentatively, D is TRBD1 (6 bases). The CDR3 extends over 15 amino acids. The germline CDR1 and CDR2 sequences are MNHNY and SVGAGI (reference sequence). V lost 7 bases and J 4 bases, leaving 17 bases between the germline ends. In DNA, the CDR3 is TGTGCCAGCAAGATAGACGACAGGAGAAATCAGCCCCAGCATTTT. Translating it yields CASKIDDRRNQPQHF.

The chain is built from TRBV11-3 and TRBJ1-2; maybe TRBD1 (5 bases). The V end lost 5 bases, the J end lost 4 bases, and 11 bases lay between the germline ends. The V gene's germline CDR1 is SGHNT and CDR2 YENEEA. The CDR3 totals 13 residues. The CDR3 region has the DNA TGTGCCAGCAGCCCGGACAAGGCCTATGGCTACACCTTC. It encodes CASSPDKAYGYTF. Based on the CDR3 plus reference TRBV11-3 and TRBJ1-2, the full variable domain is EAGVVQSPRYKIIEKKQPVAFWCNPISGHNTLYWYLQNLGQGPELLIRYENEEAVDDSQLPKDRFSAERLKGVDSTLKIQPAELGDSAVYLCASSPDKAYGYTFGSGTRLTVV.

As to this clone: The same CDR3 is also encoded by other DNA sequences in this sample. The CDR3 nucleotides read TGTGCCAGCAGCTCCCGGCAGGGGAACACCGGGGAGCTGTTTTTT. Its translation is CASSSRQGNTGELFF. The chain combines TRBV7-3 with TRBJ2-2; TRBD1 might be the D (5 bases). The length of the CDR3 is 15 residues. The germline gives CDR1 SGHTA, CDR2 FQGTGA. The V gene lost 4 bases and the J gene lost 1 base, with 10 bases spanning the gap.

The chain links TRBV5-5 to TRBJ1-2; 7 bases are a match to TRBD1. The CDR3 totals 16 residues. The ends lost 3 bases at V and 1 base at J; junction bases unmatched: 9. Germline CDR1 SGHKS, CDR2 YYEKEE (reference sequence). CDR3 protein: CASSSPWDRSNYGYTF. The CDR3 nucleotides are TGTGCCAGCAGCTCGCCTTGGGACAGAAGTAACTATGGCTACACCTTC.

The rearrangement joins TRBV18 to TRBJ1-2; D not resolved. Between the trimmed V and J ends, which lost 2 bases and 4 bases, there was a span of 17 bases. The CDR3 spans 16 residues. Germline CDR1 is KGHSH and CDR2 is LQKENI. Written as DNA, the CDR3 is TGTGCCAGCTCACCATCAGCACCCAGGCCCATCTATGGCTACACCTTC. Translating gives CASSPSAPRPIYGYTF.

The sample holds a few counts of this clone. V and J are TRBV6-1 and TRBJ2-1, with 9 bases lining up with TRBD2. Trimming took 4 bases from V and 6 from J; bases not matched to a gene: 7. The CDR3 extends over 15 amino acids. CDR1 MNHNS and CDR2 SASEGT come from the germline V gene. The CDR3 bases are TGTGCCAGCAGTGGCATAGCGGGAGCGATCAATGAGCAGTTCTTC. It specifies CASSGIAGAINEQFF.

The gene calls are TRBV6-1 and TRBJ2-1; 8 bases align to TRBD2. V was pared by 4 bases and J by 3 bases, with 14 bases of the junction left unmatched. Germline CDR1 MNHNS, CDR2 SASEGT. The CDR3 loop spans 18 amino acids. The CDR3: CASSGNSGTRTIYNEQFF. The DNA for the CDR3 is TGTGCCAGCAGTGGCAATTCCGGGACTAGGACCATCTACAATGAGCAGTTCTTC.

In the case of this clone: At one boundary the junction diverges from the germline segment, which might be a read error. The genes are TRBV7-9 and TRBJ2-1; 12 nucleotides agree with TRBD2. This CDR3 is built from 16 residues. Germline V CDR1 and CDR2: SEHNR, FQNEAQ (reference sequence). CDR3 loop: CSSSLGLAGGPYEQFF. The CDR3 DNA is TGTTCCAGCAGCTTGGGGCTAGCGGGAGGGCCGTATGAGCAGTTCTTC.

The chain recombines TRBV6-1 with TRBJ2-5; 11 bases line up with TRBD2. Germline CDR1 and CDR2: MNHNS and SASEGT. This CDR3 contains 14 residues. J lost 6 bases, V lost 7 bases, and 7 bases had no gene match. This CDR3 reads CASIRLAGLKTQYF. CDR3 DNA: TGTGCCAGCATTCGACTAGCGGGATTAAAGACCCAGTACTTC.